Here is one T cell receptor beta chain with its context. The CDR3 runs to 15 residues. The V gene's germline CDR1 is SGHTA and CDR2 FQGNSA. V trimming: 3 bases; J trimming: 1 base; junction bases outside the gene matches: 3. The data are from a study of cytomegalovirus exposure and HLA in healthy donors. Primers: 60 Vbeta forward and 13 Jbeta reverse. Some clones are missing from TCRdb's copy, which holds only in-frame ones; the method was immunoSEQ multiplex PCR. The sample has approximately 160,000 clones; around 76% are singletons. The receptor's source is a man aged 40-49 years in good health and CMV-seronegative. The V gene is TRBV7-2, the J gene TRBJ2-4; TRBD1 matches 7 bases. The sequencing input was PBMCs. The CDR3 DNA is TGTGCCAGCAGCTTCCCGACAGGGGCCAAAAACATTCAGTACTTC. It yields the protein CASSFPTGAKNIQYF.